This T cell receptor (beta chain) was sequenced in a study of blood T cell repertoires in COVID-19. Per the authors' pipeline: Quantification of nucleated cells was approximated via reference gene primer amplification. TCRdb's table, derived via immunoSEQ multiplex PCR, lists solely in-frame clones and lacks some. That table supplies the V and J calls and clone size; D and trimming were determined from the DNA. The table records around 80,000 clones, around 80% of them present only once. V was trimmed by 0 bases and J by 1 base, leaving 8 bases between them. Per germline, CDR1 GTSNPN and CDR2 SVGIG (reference sequence). The length of the CDR3 is 14 residues.

Sequencing was done on a sample of peripheral blood. This sequence originates from a woman of 80 years or more with active or convalescent COVID-19. The V gene is TRBV30, the J gene TRBJ2-3, with a possible D match to TRBD2 (6 bases). This CDR3 reads CAWSVPGGTDTQYF. CDR3 in DNA: TGTGCCTGGAGTGTACCGGGGGGCACAGATACGCAGTATTTT. Using reference TRBV30 and TRBJ2-3 for the parts outside the CDR3, the full variable domain is SQTIHQWPATLVQPVGSPLSLECTVEGTSNPNLYWYRQAAGRGLQLLFYSVGIGQISSEVPQNLSASRPQDRQFILSSKKLLLSDSGFYLCAWSVPGGTDTQYFGPGTRLTVL.